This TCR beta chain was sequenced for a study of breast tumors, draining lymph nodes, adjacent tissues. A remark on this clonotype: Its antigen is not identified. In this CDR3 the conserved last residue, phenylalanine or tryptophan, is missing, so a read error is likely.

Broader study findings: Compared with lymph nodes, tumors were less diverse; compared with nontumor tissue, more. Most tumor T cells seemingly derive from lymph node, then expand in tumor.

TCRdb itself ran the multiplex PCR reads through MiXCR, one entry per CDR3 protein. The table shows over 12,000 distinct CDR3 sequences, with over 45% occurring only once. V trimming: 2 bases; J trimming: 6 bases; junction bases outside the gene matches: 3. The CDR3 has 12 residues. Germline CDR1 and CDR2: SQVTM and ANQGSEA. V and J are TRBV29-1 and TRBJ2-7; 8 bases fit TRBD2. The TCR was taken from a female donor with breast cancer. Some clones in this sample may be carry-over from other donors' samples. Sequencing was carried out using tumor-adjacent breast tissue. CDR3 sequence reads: CSVETGGFEQYL. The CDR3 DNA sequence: TGCAGCGTTGAAACGGGAGGGTTCGAGCAGTACCTC.